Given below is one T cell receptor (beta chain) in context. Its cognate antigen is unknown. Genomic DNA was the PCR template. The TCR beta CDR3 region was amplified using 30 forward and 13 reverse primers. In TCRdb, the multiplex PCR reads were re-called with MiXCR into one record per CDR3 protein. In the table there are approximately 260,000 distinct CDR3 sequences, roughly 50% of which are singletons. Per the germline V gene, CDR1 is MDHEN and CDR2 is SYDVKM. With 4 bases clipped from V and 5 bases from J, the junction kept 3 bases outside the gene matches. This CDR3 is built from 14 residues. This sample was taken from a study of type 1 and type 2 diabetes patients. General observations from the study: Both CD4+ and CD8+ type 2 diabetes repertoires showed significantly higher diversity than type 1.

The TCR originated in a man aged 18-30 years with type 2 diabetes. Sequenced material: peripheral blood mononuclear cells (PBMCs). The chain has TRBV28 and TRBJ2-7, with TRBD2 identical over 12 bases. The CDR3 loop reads CASSYGLAGHEQYF. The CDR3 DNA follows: TGTGCCAGCAGTTACGGACTAGCGGGACACGAGCAGTACTTC. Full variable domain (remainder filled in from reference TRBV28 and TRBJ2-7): DVKVTQSSRYLVKRTGEKVFLECVQDMDHENMFWYRQDPGLGLRLIYFSYDVKMKEKGDIPEGYSVSREKKERFSLILESASTNQTSMYLCASSYGLAGHEQYFGPGTRLTVT.